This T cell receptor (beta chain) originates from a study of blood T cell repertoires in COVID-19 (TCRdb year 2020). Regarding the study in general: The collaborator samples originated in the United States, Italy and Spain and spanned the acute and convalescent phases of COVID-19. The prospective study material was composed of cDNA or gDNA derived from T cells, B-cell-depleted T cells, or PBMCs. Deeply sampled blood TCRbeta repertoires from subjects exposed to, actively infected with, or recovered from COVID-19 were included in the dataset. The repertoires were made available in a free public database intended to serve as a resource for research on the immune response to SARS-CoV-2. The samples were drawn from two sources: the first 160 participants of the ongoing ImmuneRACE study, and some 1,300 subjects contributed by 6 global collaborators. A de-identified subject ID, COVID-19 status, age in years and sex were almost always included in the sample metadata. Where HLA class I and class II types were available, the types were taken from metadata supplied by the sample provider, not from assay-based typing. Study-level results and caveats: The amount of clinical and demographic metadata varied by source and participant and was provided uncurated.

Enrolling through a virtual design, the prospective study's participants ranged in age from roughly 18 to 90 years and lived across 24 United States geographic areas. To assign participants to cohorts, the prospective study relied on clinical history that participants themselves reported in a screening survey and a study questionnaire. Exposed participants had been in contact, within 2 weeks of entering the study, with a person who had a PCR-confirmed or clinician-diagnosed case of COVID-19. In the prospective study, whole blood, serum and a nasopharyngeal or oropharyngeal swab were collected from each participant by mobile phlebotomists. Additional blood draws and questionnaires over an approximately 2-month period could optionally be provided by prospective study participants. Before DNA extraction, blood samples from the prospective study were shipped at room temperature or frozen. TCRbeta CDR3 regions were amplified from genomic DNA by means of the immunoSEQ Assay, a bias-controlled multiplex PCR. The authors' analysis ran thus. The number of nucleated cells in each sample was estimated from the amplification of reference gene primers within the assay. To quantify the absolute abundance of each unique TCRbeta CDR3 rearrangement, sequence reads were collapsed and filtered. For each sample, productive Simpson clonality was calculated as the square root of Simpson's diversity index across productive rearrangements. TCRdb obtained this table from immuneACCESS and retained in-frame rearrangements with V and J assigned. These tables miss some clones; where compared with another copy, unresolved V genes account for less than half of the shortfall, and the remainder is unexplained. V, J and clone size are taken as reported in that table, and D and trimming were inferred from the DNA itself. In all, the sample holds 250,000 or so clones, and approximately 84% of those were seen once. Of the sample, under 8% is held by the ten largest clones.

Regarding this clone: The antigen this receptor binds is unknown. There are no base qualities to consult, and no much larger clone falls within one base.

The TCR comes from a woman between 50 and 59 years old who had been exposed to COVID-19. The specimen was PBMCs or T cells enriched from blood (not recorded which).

The bases are TGTGCCAGCAGTGACGACGGGTACAATGAGCAGTTCTTC. This gives the protein CASSDDGYNEQFF. The chain employs TRBV2 and TRBJ2-1; no confident D gene assignment can be made. From the cysteine through the phenylalanine, the CDR3 covers 13 amino acids. Of the read, only the CDR3 DNA is kept; its 39 bases are in frame from base 1. Trimming takes 3 bases from V and 4 bases from J, and the germline ends sit 7 bases apart. As encoded in the germline V gene, CDR1 is SNHLY while CDR2 is FYNNEI. Reference TRBV2 and TRBJ2-1 proteins supply the regions before and after the CDR3; the full variable domain is: EPEVTQTPSHQVTQMGQEVILRCVPISNHLYFYWYRQILGQKVEFLVSFYNNEISEKSEIFDDQFSVERPDGSNFTLKIRSTKLEDSAMYFCASSDDGYNEQFFGPGTRLTVL.